The present TCR beta chain was sequenced within a study of T cells expressing NK-cell markers. Study context: It was sorted CD3+CD56-NKG2C+, CD3+CD56+NKG2C- and CD3+CD56+NKG2C+ T cells that provided the TCR beta repertoires. Study-wide points: For 6 or 7 donors, the dominant NKG2C+ clonotypes made up roughly 1.0-7.0% of their CD8+ T cells. Dominance of the CD3+CD56-NKG2C+ fraction by these clonotypes also held in a handful of donors. Evidence did not settle whether expanded NKG2C+ T cell clones targeted HCMV.

From the 5' RACE reads, TCRdb lists one entry per CDR3 protein and no DNA. The sample yields roughly 450,000 distinct CDR3 sequences, of which the top ten take up approximately 1.4%. Turning to this clonotype: Its matching antigen is unknown.

The CDR3 totals 14 residues. The TCR sequence derives from a woman aged 45-60 years in good health. Sequencing input: blood T cells: a sorted CD56 or NKG2C T cell subset, CD4+ or CD8+ T cells, or bulk PBMC T cells (not recorded which). The chain has TRBV12-3 or TRBV12-4 and TRBJ2-1; the TCRdb D gene call, TRBD1, has no DNA to confirm it. The CDR3 spells CASSFRGPYNEQFF.